This T cell receptor beta chain was found in a study of T-cell memory formation after mild COVID-19. TCRdb reanalysed the 5' RACE reads using MiXCR and keeps one entry per CDR3 protein. The table has 550,000 to 600,000 distinct CDR3 sequences, roughly 21% seen once. This clonotype was detected a few times. The length of the CDR3 is 14 residues. Trimming cost V 0 bases and J 5 bases; bases outside gene matches: 4. Germline V lookup: CDR1 DFQATT, CDR2 SNEGSKA (reference sequence). The material sequenced was PBMCs or a T cell subset sorted from them (not recorded which). This TCR was recovered from an adult woman who had mild COVID-19 (a few samples of this study predate the infection). Cell type and time point are not known. The rearrangement joins TRBV20-1 to TRBJ2-7; 10 bases are shared with TRBD2. The CDR3 reads CSARESGRANEQYF. The CDR3 DNA reads TGCAGTGCTAGAGAAAGCGGGAGGGCCAACGAGCAGTACTTC.